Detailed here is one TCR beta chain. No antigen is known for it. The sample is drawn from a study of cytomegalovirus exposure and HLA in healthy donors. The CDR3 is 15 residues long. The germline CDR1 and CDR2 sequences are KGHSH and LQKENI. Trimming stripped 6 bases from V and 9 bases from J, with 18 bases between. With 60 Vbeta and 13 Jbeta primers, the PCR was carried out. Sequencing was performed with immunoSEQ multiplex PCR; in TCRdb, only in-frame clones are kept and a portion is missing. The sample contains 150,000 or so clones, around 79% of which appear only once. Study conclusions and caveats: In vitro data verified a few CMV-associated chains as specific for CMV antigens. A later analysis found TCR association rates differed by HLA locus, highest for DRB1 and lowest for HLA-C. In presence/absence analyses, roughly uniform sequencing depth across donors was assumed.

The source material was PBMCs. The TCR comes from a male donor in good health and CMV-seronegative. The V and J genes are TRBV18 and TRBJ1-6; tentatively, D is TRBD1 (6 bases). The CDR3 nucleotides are TGTGCCAGCTCCCCATGGGGGGGCTCCAGTTCACCCCTCCACTTT. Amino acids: CASSPWGGSSSPLHF. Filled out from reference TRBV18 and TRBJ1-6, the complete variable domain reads NAGVMQNPRHLVRRRGQEARLRCSPMKGHSHVYWYRQLPEEGLKFMVYLQKENIIDESGMPKERFSAEFPKEGPSILRIQQVVRGDSAAYFCASSPWGGSSSPLHFGNGTRLTVT.